A selection of T cell receptor beta chains follows, all from one sample in a study of control samples from healthy donors and cancer patients. The table came from immunoSEQ multiplex PCR; TCRdb's copy has only in-frame clones and leaves some out. The sample has some 180,000 clones. The sequenced sample consisted of blood. The source of these receptors is a woman in her twenties or thirties in good health. CDR3s include the opening cysteine and the closing phenylalanine or tryptophan. A D gene is named only where the DNA matches it firmly.

>TRBJ2-7|.|TRBV21-1
TGTGCCAGCAGCAAAAGGGGAAGAGGGCGCGTCAGACAATCCTACGAGCAGTACTTC
CASSKRGRGRVRQSYEQYF
>TRBJ1-5|.|TRBV18
TGTGCCAGCTCACACCGGGCCGCCCTCAATCAGCCCCAGCATTTT
CASSHRAALNQPQHF
>TRBJ1-5|TRBD1|TRBV7-8
TGTGCCAGCAGCGAAGGGGGCGGGAGTCAGCCCCAGCATTTT
CASSEGGGSQPQHF
>TRBJ2-7|.|TRBV30
TGTGCCTGGAGTAATACAGGGCTGGAGCAGTACTTC
CAWSNTGLEQYF
>TRBJ1-2|.|TRBV6-2/TRBV6-3
TGTGCCAGCAGTTACCAGCGGCTCGTAAGGGGCTTCTACACCTTC
CASSYQRLVRGFYTF
>TRBJ2-2|TRBD1|TRBV7-2
TGTGCCAGCAGCTTATGGGGACAGGGGTCCGGGGAGCTGTTTTTT
CASSLWGQGSGELFF
>TRBJ2-1|.|TRBV10-1
TGCGCCAGCACCAAGGACAGAAGCTCCTACAATGAGCAGTTCTTC
CASTKDRSSYNEQFF
>TRBJ2-5|TRBD2|TRBV4-3
TGCGCCAGCAGCCAAGGCGGGGGGGCCGGAGAGACCCAGTACTTC
CASSQGGGAGETQYF
>TRBJ2-1|.|TRBV4-1
TGCGCCAGCAGCCAAGATTCGTCCCCCCTCTACAATGAGCAGTTCTTC
CASSQDSSPLYNEQFF
>TRBJ1-2|.|TRBV29-1
TGCAGCGTTCCGGACTACAGCTATGGCTACACCTTC
CSVPDYSYGYTF
>TRBJ1-2|.|TRBV21-1
TGTGCCAGCAGCAATCGTGATGAGGGGCCAGGGGGCTACACCTTC
CASSNRDEGPGGYTF
>TRBJ1-3|.|TRBV19
TGTGCCAGTAGTATGGTCTTCTTCTCTGGAAACACCATATATTTT
CASSMVFFSGNTIYF
>TRBJ1-2|.|TRBV6-5
TGTGCCAGCAGTCCGGGGGTTCTCTATGGCTACACCTTC
CASSPGVLYGYTF
>TRBJ2-7|.|TRBV12-5
TGTGCTAGTGGTTCAGGGGGGGCCTATGACCCCACCTACGAGCAGTACTTC
CASGSGGAYDPTYEQYF
>TRBJ1-2|.|TRBV5-4
TGTGCCAGCAGCTCTCACAGGGAGGCTGGCTACACCTTC
CASSSHREAGYTF
>TRBJ1-5|.|TRBV2
TGTGCCAGCACCCCTAAGGCCGGTTATAGCAATCAGCCCCAGCATTTT
CASTPKAGYSNQPQHF
>TRBJ1-5|.|TRBV10-2
TGCGCCAGCGCACCTTATAGCAATCAGCCCCAGCATTTT
CASAPYSNQPQHF
>TRBJ1-5|.|TRBV19
TGTGCCAGTAGTATCGGAGGGATAGGGTTGCGTCAGCCCCAGCATTTT
CASSIGGIGLRQPQHF
>TRBJ1-3|.|TRBV6-5
TGTGCCAGCAGTCTGACAGATTTCTCTGGAAACACCATATATTTT
CASSLTDFSGNTIYF
>TRBJ1-6|.|TRBV6-5
TGTGCCAGCAGTTACTCCCCTGGGGCCGCGAATTCACCCCTCCACTTT
CASSYSPGAANSPLHF
>TRBJ2-3|.|TRBV6-2/TRBV6-3
TGTGCCAGCAGTTCCACCTCCGGGCAAATCACAGATACGCAGTATTTT
CASSSTSGQITDTQYF
>TRBJ1-2|.|TRBV7-8
TGTGCCAGCAGCTTAGATAAGCCTCCGCAGACTAACTATGGCTACACCTTC
CASSLDKPPQTNYGYTF
>TRBJ1-6|.|TRBV6-4
TGTGCCAGCAGACGTGAGGGGGGCAGGGATTCACCCCTCCACTTT
CASRREGGRDSPLHF
>TRBJ2-7|TRBD1|TRBV5-1
TGCGCCAGCAGCCTACAGGGGGCCTCCTACGAGCAGTACTTC
CASSLQGASYEQYF